A selection of T cell receptor beta chains follows, all from one sample in a study of response to subunit inactivated influenza vaccine. TCRdb reprocessed the RT-PCR reads with MiXCR, giving one entry per CDR3 protein. The table lists roughly 540,000 distinct CDR3 sequences, roughly 25% of them singletons. The sample was also reused in another study, on T cells expressing NK-cell markers.

This specimen was CD4+ T cells sorted from PBMCs, taken roughly 12 days after vaccination. These receptors originate from a middle-aged man who received an inactivated influenza vaccine. The CDR3 runs from the conserved cysteine through the conserved F or W. D genes are given only for firm matches. Clone size appears in some rows only: once, few, many, or a class for an expanded clone.

V	J	size	D	CDR3	DNA
TRBV10-3	TRBJ2-3	few	TRBD2	CAISAGGTDTQYF	TGTGCCATCAGCGCGGGGGGCACAGATACGCAGTATTTT
TRBV3-1	TRBJ2-3	few	.	CASSQGDFRDTQYF	TGTGCCAGCAGCCAGGGGGACTTCAGGGATACGCAGTATTTT
TRBV6-2/TRBV6-3	TRBJ1-1	few	.	CASSYRLPTEAFF	TGTGCCAGCAGTTACAGGCTCCCCACTGAAGCTTTCTTT
TRBV7-8	TRBJ2-2	.	TRBD1	CASSLIWGTGAVGELFF	TGTGCCAGCAGCTTAATATGGGGGACAGGTGCTGTCGGGGAGCTGTTTTTT
TRBV28	TRBJ2-5	many	.	CASSPDGLKTQYF	TGTGCCAGCAGTCCGGACGGTCTAAAGACCCAGTACTTC
TRBV6-4	TRBJ2-7	.	TRBD2	CASSDRGGTPYEQYF	TGTGCCAGCAGTGACCGGGGGGGTACCCCCTACGAGCAGTACTTC
TRBV7-6	TRBJ2-7	.	TRBD2	CASSFSRTSGSYEQYF	TGTGCCAGCAGCTTTTCGAGGACTAGCGGGTCCTACGAGCAGTACTTC
TRBV7-2	TRBJ2-7	.	TRBD1	CASSPRGQAASYEQYF	TGTGCCAGCAGCCCCCGGGGACAGGCCGCCTCCTACGAGCAGTACTTC
TRBV4-2	TRBJ2-5	.	.	CASSQNPIGAETQYF	TGTGCCAGCAGCCAAAATCCGATTGGGGCAGAGACCCAGTACTTC
TRBV7-2	TRBJ2-4	few	TRBD2	CASSKASGIANIQYF	TGTGCCAGCAGCAAGGCTAGCGGGATAGCGAACATTCAGTACTTC
TRBV12-3/TRBV12-4	TRBJ2-1	few	.	CASSFNGNEQFF	TGTGCCAGCAGTTTTAACGGCAATGAGCAGTTCTTC
TRBV20-1	TRBJ2-5	.	TRBD2	CSASSGRRFPETQYF	TGCAGTGCTAGTAGCGGGAGACGATTCCCAGAGACCCAGTACTTC
TRBV9	TRBJ2-2	.	.	CASSTQELGVTGELFF	TGTGCCAGCAGCACGCAGGAGCTCGGGGTCACCGGGGAGCTGTTTTTT
TRBV6-1	TRBJ2-5	few	TRBD2	CASSKTSGWETQYF	TGTGCCAGCAGTAAAACTAGCGGATGGGAGACCCAGTACTTC
TRBV20-1	TRBJ2-1	.	.	CSASQGWGTNEQFF	TGCAGTGCTTCTCAGGGTTGGGGAACAAATGAGCAGTTCTTC
TRBV10-2	TRBJ1-2	.	.	CASSESTGYGYTF	TGCGCCAGCAGTGAGAGCACAGGCTATGGCTACACCTTC
TRBV29-1	TRBJ2-7	few	.	CSVSVASYEQYF	TGCAGCGTATCGGTTGCCTCCTACGAGCAGTACTTC
TRBV5-6	TRBJ2-7	.	.	CASTSLEGFSYEQYF	TGTGCCAGCACCTCCTTGGAGGGGTTCTCCTACGAGCAGTACTTC
TRBV20-1	TRBJ2-7	.	TRBD2	CSAPGRLAGVREQYF	TGCAGTGCTCCAGGACGGCTAGCGGGAGTCCGCGAGCAGTACTTC
TRBV7-7	TRBJ2-5	.	TRBD1	CASSPGQRETQYF	TGTGCCAGCAGCCCGGGACAGAGGGAGACCCAGTACTTC
TRBV2	TRBJ1-5	few	.	CASRNQLGSNQPQHF	TGTGCCAGCAGGAACCAATTGGGGAGCAATCAGCCCCAGCATTTT
TRBV20-1	TRBJ2-1	few	TRBD1	CSAIGQGAYNEQFF	TGCAGTGCTATTGGACAGGGGGCCTACAATGAGCAGTTCTTC
TRBV5-1	TRBJ1-6	.	TRBD1	CASSLAGTDSPLHF	TGCGCCAGCAGCTTGGCCGGGACAGATTCACCCCTCCACTTT
TRBV7-2	TRBJ2-1	many	TRBD2	CASSLAASGSHEQFF	TGTGCCAGCAGCTTAGCGGCTAGCGGGAGCCATGAGCAGTTCTTC
TRBV5-4	TRBJ2-3	.	TRBD2	CASSLETSGRPTDTQYF	TGTGCCAGCAGCTTGGAGACTAGCGGGAGACCCACAGATACGCAGTATTTT
TRBV28	TRBJ2-7	.	TRBD1	CASSLPRTGAYGSYEQYF	TGTGCCAGCAGTTTACCCCGTACAGGGGCATACGGCTCCTACGAGCAGTACTTC
TRBV7-2	TRBJ2-1	few	.	CASSLVRGDEQFF	TGTGCCAGCAGCTTAGTCAGGGGCGATGAGCAGTTCTTC
TRBV28	TRBJ2-7	few	.	CASRDRFLLEQYF	TGTGCCAGCAGAGACAGGTTCCTTCTCGAGCAGTACTTC
TRBV20-1	TRBJ2-6	.	TRBD1	CSASFTGVGANVLTF	TGCAGTGCTAGCTTCACAGGGGTTGGGGCCAACGTCCTGACTTTC
TRBV15	TRBJ2-7	.	.	CATSRDRGRVYEQYF	TGTGCCACCAGCAGAGATCGCGGCAGGGTTTACGAGCAGTACTTC
TRBV20-1	TRBJ2-7	.	TRBD1	CSASGRGLAYEQYF	TGCAGTGCTAGCGGCAGGGGGCTCGCCTACGAGCAGTACTTC